A selection of T cell receptor beta chains follows, all from one sample in a study of graft-versus-host responses after intestinal transplantation. Profiled with immunoSEQ multiplex PCR; TCRdb holds only in-frame clones, not every one. The sample shows roughly 36,000 clones, 87% of them seen only once. The material was ileum tissue, obtained less than 210 days after intestinal transplant. The receptors derive from a human patient who received an intestinal transplant, so some T cells may come from the graft donor. The CDR3 runs from the conserved cysteine through the conserved F or W. The D gene is left open where the match is weak.

len,j_gene,v_gene,d_gene,CDR3nt,CDR3aa
14,TRBJ2-4,TRBV10-3,.,TGTGCCATCAGTGAGGATATAGCCAAAAACATTCAGTACTTC,CAISEDIAKNIQYF
16,TRBJ1-1,TRBV28,TRBD1,TGTGCCAGCAGTTTGGGGAACAGGGGTAGGAACACTGAAGCTTTCTTT,CASSLGNRGRNTEAFF
14,TRBJ2-5,TRBV6-6,.,TGTGCCAGCAGCCAAGTGGGGGGTTACGAGACCCAGTACTTC,CASSQVGGYETQYF
15,TRBJ2-1,TRBV19,.,TGTGCCAGTAGTACCAGTGGTGGTAGCCCTAATGAGCAGTTCTTC,CASSTSGGSPNEQFF
14,TRBJ2-7,TRBV6-1,TRBD1,TGTGCCAGCAGCCCCACCGGACAGGGTGGCGAGCAGTACTTC,CASSPTGQGGEQYF
13,TRBJ2-2,TRBV5-4,.,TGTGCCAGCAGCTGGGGGGAGTCCGGGGAGCTGTTTTTT,CASSWGESGELFF
14,TRBJ2-7,TRBV6-5,.,TGTGCCAGCAGTTATAGTGGGGCCATAGGCGAGCAGTACTTC,CASSYSGAIGEQYF
14,TRBJ2-7,TRBV5-1,.,TGCGCCAGCAGCTTGGTCCCAGGTTCCTACGAGCAGTACTTC,CASSLVPGSYEQYF
12,TRBJ1-2,TRBV2,TRBD1,TGTGCCAGCAGGGGGACAGGGATTGGCTACACCTTC,CASRGTGIGYTF
16,TRBJ2-1,TRBV30,TRBD2,TGTGCCTGGAGTGTACTAGGGACTAGCGGGGTAGGTGAGCAGTTCTTC,CAWSVLGTSGVGEQFF
17,TRBJ1-6,TRBV6-1,.,TGTGCCAGCAGTGAATCAGACCGCTTCTCCTATAATTCACCCCTCCACTTT,CASSESDRFSYNSPLHF
16,TRBJ2-2,TRBV19,TRBD2,TGTGCCAGTAGTAGGTGGACTAGCGGAAACACCGGGGAGCTGTTTTTT,CASSRWTSGNTGELFF
15,TRBJ1-4,TRBV15,.,TGTGCCACCAGCAGTGGGGGTGGGGGGGAAGAAAAACTGTTTTTT,CATSSGGGGEEKLFF
13,TRBJ1-1,TRBV6-6,.,TGTGCCAGCAGTTACTCAGGCTCGGGTGAAGCTTTCTTT,CASSYSGSGEAFF
15,TRBJ2-7,TRBV19,.,TGTGCCAGTAGTATAGGGCAGGGTAGCAGCCACGAGCAGTACTTC,CASSIGQGSSHEQYF